This T cell receptor beta chain emerged from a study of T-cell memory formation after mild COVID-19. A word on this clonotype: Antigen specificity is unknown.

Whole-study results and caveats: Pre-infection memory contained some responding clones, which suggested that cross-reactive memory had joined.

TCRalpha and TCRbeta libraries used 5'RACE with constant-segment primers and UMIs. TCRdb called the 5' RACE reads again in MiXCR, with one record for every CDR3 protein. The sample has around 300,000 distinct CDR3 sequences; roughly a fifth are singletons. V was pared by 1 base and J by 3 bases, with 10 bases between. The length of the CDR3 is 14 residues. Germline assignment: CDR1 SEHNR and CDR2 FQNEAQ (reference sequence). Sequenced material: PBMCs or a T cell subset sorted from them (not recorded which). The TCR comes from a man aged 18 to 30 who had mild COVID-19 (a few samples of this study predate the infection). Cell type and time point are not known. The chain employs TRBV7-9 and TRBJ2-7; D is uncertain. CDR3 DNA: TGTGCCAGCAGCTTAGTTTTAACAGACTACGAGCAGTACTTC. It yields the protein CASSLVLTDYEQYF.